The 30 T cell receptor beta chains listed next were all sequenced from one sample in a study of T cell changes during pregnancy in multiple sclerosis. Generated by immunoSEQ multiplex PCR, the TCRdb table keeps only in-frame clones and is missing some. The sample carries tens of thousands of clones, about 92% recorded once. Here the sequenced sample was peripheral blood, taken in the first trimester of pregnancy. These TCRs come from a female donor in good health, enrolled as a control in a pregnancy study.

V gene TRBV18 combines with J gene TRBJ2-7; D is uncertain. In germline, CDR1 is KGHSH, CDR2 LQKENI. Trimming left V 5 bases short and J 3 bases short, with 14 bases between. The CDR3 runs to 14 residues. The CDR3 is CASSSSDGFYEQYF. The CDR3 nucleotides are TGTGCCAGCTCATCTAGTGACGGATTCTACGAGCAGTACTTC. Using reference TRBV18 and TRBJ2-7 for the parts outside the CDR3, the full variable domain is NAGVMQNPRHLVRRRGQEARLRCSPMKGHSHVYWYRQLPEEGLKFMVYLQKENIIDESGMPKERFSAEFPKEGPSILRIQQVVRGDSAAYFCASSSSDGFYEQYFGPGTRLTVT.

The chain uses TRBV5-1 and TRBJ2-7; D not resolved. CDR3 length: 12 amino acids. V was cut by 6 bases and J by 6 bases, with 13 bases left in between. CDR1 is SGHRS and CDR2 is YFSETQ in the germline V gene. CDR3 sequence (DNA): TGCGCCAGCACCGTTAAAGGCGGCGAGCAGTACTTC. This encodes CASTVKGGEQYF.

This clone came up once. Germline and junction disagree at one end, which may indicate a read error. This sequence joins TRBV7-6 and TRBJ1-1, with 8 nucleotides matching TRBD1. CDR1 is SGHVS, CDR2 FNYEAQ, per germline. The CDR3 spans 14 residues. The CDR3 DNA sequence: TGTGCCAGCAGCCTAGCGTCCGGGACAGGCGAAGCTTTCTTT. Amino acids: CASSLASGTGEAFF. The entire variable domain, with the rest obtained from reference TRBV7-6 and TRBJ1-1, is as follows: GAGVSQSPRYKVTKRGQDVALRCDPISGHVSLYWYRQALGQGPEFLTYFNYEAQQDKSGLPNDRFSAERPEGSISTLTIQRTEQRDSAMYRCASSLASGTGEAFFGQGTRLTVV.

This clone was seen just once. The chain joins TRBV20-1 to TRBJ2-5; tentative D call: TRBD1 (6 bases). The CDR3 consists of 11 residues. V lost 7 bases, J lost 5 bases, and 11 bases lay in between. Germline CDR1 and CDR2: DFQATT and SNEGSKA (reference sequence). Here the CDR3 reads CSVRGAETQYF. CDR3 sequence (DNA): TGCAGTGTCAGGGGCGCGGAGACCCAGTACTTC.

J is TRBJ1-4 and V is TRBV6-1; 9 bases agree with TRBD1. CDR1 MNHNS and CDR2 SASEGT come from the germline V gene. V was pared by 5 bases and J by 5 bases, with 3 bases of the junction left unmatched. This CDR3 comprises 14 residues. CDR3 loop: CASSTGTGNEKLFF. The CDR3 DNA reads as TGTGCCAGCAGTACCGGGACAGGGAATGAAAAACTGTTTTTT.

This chain uses TRBV25-1 with TRBJ2-2, with D possibly being TRBD1 (5 bases). The CDR3 extends over 15 amino acids. From germline, CDR1 is MGHDK and CDR2 SYGVNS. Trimming removed 4 bases from V and 3 bases from J, with 12 bases in between. CDR3 sequence reads: CASSVSGSYTGELFF. The CDR3 DNA follows: TGTGCCAGCAGTGTTTCAGGGTCCTACACCGGGGAGCTGTTTTTT.

This chain joins TRBV19 and TRBJ2-7; TRBD2 might be the D (5 bases). CDR3 length: 13 residues. Trimming pared 5 bases from V and 6 bases from J, leaving 14 bases between. Per the germline V gene, CDR1 is LNHDA and CDR2 is SQIVND (reference sequence). DNA of the CDR3: TGTGCCAGTAGTCCCCTTCCTAGCATCGAGCAGTACTTC. As protein: CASSPLPSIEQYF.

The chain uses TRBV15 and TRBJ1-2; D is possibly TRBD1 (5 bases). The CDR3 is made up of 16 amino acids. Between the trimmed V and J ends, which lost 0 bases and 6 bases, there was a span of 17 bases. Germline V lookup: CDR1 LNHNV, CDR2 YYDKDF (reference sequence). CDR3 nucleotides: TGTGCCACCAGCAGAGATTCGACAGAGTGGTGGAATGGCTACACCTTC. It translates to CATSRDSTEWWNGYTF.

The chain is built from TRBV5-4 and TRBJ2-2; D not resolved. CDR1 and CDR2 from the germline V gene are SGHNT and YYREEE (reference sequence). This CDR3 is 15 amino acids long. Trimming took off 1 base at V and 2 bases at J, with 9 bases between the two ends. The CDR3 reads CASSLQLLNTGELFF. For the CDR3, the DNA is TGTGCCAGCAGCTTGCAACTACTAAACACCGGGGAGCTGTTTTTT.

The chain is built from TRBV29-1 and TRBJ1-1; D unclear. Per germline, CDR1 SQVTM and CDR2 ANQGSEA. The CDR3 runs 10 residues. V shed 7 bases and J shed 3 bases, with 6 bases lying between them. CDR3 sequence reads: CSGGDTEAFF. As DNA, the CDR3 is TGCAGCGGCGGGGACACTGAAGCTTTCTTT. The whole variable domain, remainder taken from reference TRBV29-1 and TRBJ1-1, is SAVISQKPSRDICQRGTSLTIQCQVDSQVTMMFWYRQQPGQSLTLIATANQGSEATYESGFVIDKFPISRPNLTFSTLTVSNMSPEDSSIYLCSGGDTEAFFGQGTRLTVV.

This clone was observed many times. The J gene is TRBJ1-2, the V gene TRBV6-4, with D perhaps TRBD1 (5 bases). Germline-derived CDR1 and CDR2 are MRHNA and SNTAGT. Trimming shortened V by 6 bases and J by 4 bases, and 12 bases separated the two germline ends. This CDR3 has 13 amino acids. The CDR3: CASSPGGGYGYTF. The CDR3 coding sequence is TGTGCCAGCAGCCCCGGGGGGGGCTATGGCTACACCTTC.

CDR3 amino acids: CASSPNPGGSPLHF. In nucleotides, the CDR3 is TGCGCCAGCAGCCCCAACCCAGGGGGTTCACCCCTCCACTTT. The chain couples TRBV4-3 to TRBJ1-6; 7 positions agree with TRBD1. Germline trimming cut 4 bases from V and 9 bases from J; bases unmatched to any gene: 6. There are 14 residues in the CDR3. Germline CDR1 and CDR2: LGHNA and YSLEER.

This clone was seen just once. For the CDR3, the DNA is TGTGCCAGCAGCTTAGCACGGGAGAATGAGCAGTTCTTC. Its protein product is CASSLARENEQFF. The chain couples TRBV7-2 to TRBJ2-1, with D perhaps TRBD2 (6 bases). This CDR3 region has 13 residues. Trimming stripped 0 bases from V and 7 bases from J, with 7 bases between. Per germline, CDR1 SGHTA and CDR2 FQGNSA.

This chain links TRBV9 with TRBJ2-5; 7 bases fit TRBD1. The V segment lost 0 bases and the J segment 3 bases; nucleotides outside the gene matches: 2. The CDR3 runs 14 residues. Germline CDR1 is SGDLS and CDR2 is YYNGEE. CDR3 sequence reads: CASSVDQGEETQYF. DNA for the CDR3: TGTGCCAGCAGCGTAGATCAGGGGGAAGAGACCCAGTACTTC.

The chain uses TRBV14 and TRBJ1-3, with unresolved D. Trimming left V 2 bases short and J 0 bases short, with 11 bases between. The CDR3 loop spans 16 amino acids. Per germline, CDR1 SGHDN and CDR2 FVKESK. Here the CDR3 DNA reads TGTGCCAGCAGCCAACGCTACAGAAACTCTGGAAACACCATATATTTT. This translates into CASSQRYRNSGNTIYF.

The V call is TRBV5-4, the J call TRBJ1-2; D may be TRBD1 (6 bases). Trimming took off 4 bases at V and 0 bases at J, with 13 bases between the two ends. The germline CDR1 and CDR2 sequences are SGHNT and YYREEE (reference sequence). The CDR3 covers 15 residues. CDR3 sequence reads: CASSHGQTSNYGYTF. In DNA form, the CDR3 reads TGTGCCAGCAGCCATGGACAGACATCTAACTATGGCTACACCTTC.

The genes are TRBV2 and TRBJ2-2; TRBD1 is a possible D gene (5 bases). Trimming removed 1 base at V and 5 bases at J, with 14 bases between. CDR1 SNHLY and CDR2 FYNNEI come from the germline V gene. CDR3 length: 16 residues. The CDR3: CASSEVPQGLTGELFF. CDR3 nucleotide sequence: TGTGCCAGCAGTGAAGTCCCCCAGGGATTAACCGGGGAGCTGTTTTTT. The variable domain in full, with the rest retrieved from reference TRBV2 and TRBJ2-2, is EPEVTQTPSHQVTQMGQEVILRCVPISNHLYFYWYRQILGQKVEFLVSFYNNEISEKSEIFDDQFSVERPDGSNFTLKIRSTKLEDSAMYFCASSEVPQGLTGELFFGEGSRLTVL.

CDR3 nucleotides: TGTGCCAGCAGCTCCGGGGGTGGACTAGCGGGGAGGAATGAGCAGTTCTTC. Protein product: CASSSGGGLAGRNEQFF. The genes are TRBV5-4 and TRBJ2-1; 12 bases are a match to TRBD2. The junction had 11 bases not matched to a gene; V was cut back by 3 bases and J by 7 bases. The CDR3 has 17 residues. The V gene's germline CDR1 is SGHNT and CDR2 YYREEE (reference sequence).

The J gene is TRBJ1-5, the V gene TRBV7-8; perhaps TRBD1 as D (5 bases). CDR3 length equals 13 residues. Germline loops: CDR1 SGHVS, CDR2 FQNEAQ. Between the trimmed V and J ends, which lost 5 bases and 3 bases, there was a span of 8 bases. CDR3 loop: CASSPGHNQPQHF. CDR3 coding DNA: TGTGCCAGCAGCCCAGGGCACAATCAGCCCCAGCATTTT.

V and J are TRBV15 and TRBJ2-1; 8 nucleotides match TRBD1. Looked up from germline, CDR1 is LNHNV and CDR2 is YYDKDF (reference sequence). The CDR3 has 17 amino acids. Trimming at V came to 1 base and at J to 12 bases, leaving 17 bases not matched to a gene. The CDR3 sequence: CATSRAVGQGGHKGQFF. The CDR3, as DNA: TGTGCCACCAGCAGAGCAGTCGGACAGGGAGGACACAAGGGGCAGTTCTTC.

This chain links TRBV7-2 with TRBJ2-7, with TRBD2 matching 9 bases. The CDR3 is 19 amino acids. V was pared by 0 bases and J by 4 bases, with 16 bases of the junction left unmatched. Germline V gives CDR1 SGHTA, CDR2 FQGNSA. The CDR3 is CASSLAGVTSGYRGYEQYF. As DNA, the CDR3 is TGTGCCAGCAGCTTAGCGGGGGTGACTAGCGGATACAGGGGTTACGAGCAGTACTTC.

The V call is TRBV6-5, the J call TRBJ2-3; TRBD2 aligns across 10 bases. This CDR3 contains 14 residues. Germline assignment: CDR1 MNHEY and CDR2 SVGAGI. The junction had 5 bases not matched to a gene; V was cut back by 8 bases and J by 3 bases. The CDR3: CASGASGSTDTQYF. CDR3 in DNA: TGTGCCAGCGGCGCTAGCGGGAGTACAGATACGCAGTATTTT.

The chain is built from TRBV9 and TRBJ2-5; D gene ambiguous. Trimming left V 4 bases short and J 1 base short, with 8 bases between. The CDR3 extends over 13 amino acids. Looked up from germline, CDR1 is SGDLS and CDR2 is YYNGEE. CDR3 DNA: TGTGCCAGCAGCCCCGGAGCCCAAGAGACCCAGTACTTC. As protein: CASSPGAQETQYF.

The rearrangement links TRBV15 to TRBJ1-1; 8 bases fit TRBD1. Germline CDR1 and CDR2: LNHNV and YYDKDF (reference sequence). V lost 0 bases to trimming and J lost 2 bases; unmatched junction nucleotides: 5. The CDR3 extends over 16 amino acids. CDR3 sequence (DNA): TGTGCCACCAGCAGAGATACTACAGGGGGAAACACTGAAGCTTTCTTT. Its protein product is CATSRDTTGGNTEAFF.

This clone has just a few counts. The chain's CDR3 is CASSLAGQGGGAFF. The CDR3 DNA reads as TGTGCCAGCAGCCTCGCGGGACAGGGCGGAGGAGCTTTCTTT. The chain uses TRBV14 and TRBJ1-1; TRBD1 agrees at 9 bases. The CDR3 has 14 residues. V gave up 4 bases and J gave up 10 bases; unmatched junction bases: 10. Per germline, CDR1 SGHDN and CDR2 FVKESK.

This clone has a handful of counts. J is TRBJ2-7 and V is TRBV7-9; 7 nucleotides match TRBD2. CDR3 size: 15 residues. Germline loops: CDR1 SEHNR, CDR2 FQNEAQ (reference sequence). The V and J ends lost 5 bases and 1 base, in that order; junction bases with no gene match: 8. CDR3 region: CASSRQVAGSYEQYF. CDR3 DNA: TGTGCCAGCAGCCGCCAGGTAGCGGGTTCCTACGAGCAGTACTTC.

The rearrangement joins TRBV5-1 to TRBJ1-2, with a weak D call TRBD1 (6 bases). The V and J ends lost 4 bases and 0 bases respectively, with 13 bases between them. CDR1 is SGHRS and CDR2 is YFSETQ in the germline V gene. The CDR3 covers 15 residues. DNA for the CDR3: TGCGCCAGCAGCCAAGGGACACGGGCTAACTATGGCTACACCTTC. Translated, it gives CASSQGTRANYGYTF.

The genes are TRBV5-6 and TRBJ2-1, with a tentative D call TRBD1 (6 bases). This CDR3 comprises 15 residues. V lost 1 base and J lost 6, with 14 bases in between. CDR1 is SGHDT, CDR2 YYEEEE, per germline. CDR3 bases: TGTGCCAGCAGCTTGACTGGCAGGGGTGTCAATGAGCAGTTCTTC. It specifies CASSLTGRGVNEQFF.

The chain carries TRBV19 and TRBJ2-7; TRBD1 is a possible D gene (6 bases). Trimming removed 3 bases at V and 0 bases at J, with 15 bases between. The CDR3 runs 16 residues. Looked up from germline, CDR1 is LNHDA and CDR2 is SQIVND (reference sequence). The chain's CDR3 is CASSIGGRKSSYEQYF. DNA for the CDR3: TGTGCCAGTAGTATTGGGGGCCGAAAGAGCTCCTACGAGCAGTACTTC.

This chain links TRBV5-4 with TRBJ2-1, with 10 bases lining up with TRBD2. The V gene end was trimmed by 0 bases and the J gene end by 7 bases; junction bases not matched to a gene: 7. The germline gives CDR1 SGHNT, CDR2 YYREEE (reference sequence). The CDR3 consists of 16 residues. This CDR3 reads CASSLERGGPQNEQFF. DNA of the CDR3: TGTGCCAGCAGCTTGGAGCGGGGGGGCCCGCAGAATGAGCAGTTCTTC. Supplemented by reference TRBV5-4 and TRBJ2-1, the full variable domain reads ETGVTQSPTHLIKTRGQQVTLRCSSQSGHNTVSWYQQALGQGPQFIFQYYREEENGRGNFPPRFSGLQFPNYSSELNVNALELDDSALYLCASSLERGGPQNEQFFGPGTRLTVL.